Shown below are 28 T cell receptor beta chains from a single sample sequenced in a study of CD8+ T cells in alopecia areata. The sequencing template was cDNA reverse transcribed from extracted RNA. The table came from immunoSEQ multiplex PCR; TCRdb's copy has only in-frame clones and leaves some out. The repertoire has roughly 120,000 clones, none seen only once; the ten largest take about 18%. The sequencing sample was made of lesional skin. These TCRs come from a C3H/HeJ mouse with alopecia areata. Mouse MHC haplotype: H2-k.

A word on this clone: Here the gene names and germline are mouse. The observed sequence ends 4 residues before the CDR3 terminus, with the missing tail filled in from the germline J gene. The rearrangement joins TRBV19 to TRBJ2-3, with D perhaps TRBD1 (6 bases). The CDR3 is 15 residues long. The V and J ends lost 4 bases and 1 base respectively, with 13 bases between them. Germline CDR1 FNHDT, CDR2 SITEND (reference sequence). The covered CDR3 bases are TGTGCCAGCAGTCCCTGGACAGAGGGTGCAGAA. It specifies CASSPWTEGAE. The full CDR3 is CASSPWTEGAETLYF.

Remarks on this clone: Germline and genes: mouse. The part of the CDR3 DNA that was read is TGTGCCAGCAGTATTGGGGACAAAAGTGCAGAA. It codes for CASSIGDKSAE. The CDR3 in full is CASSIGDKSAETLYF. The V and J genes are TRBV19 and TRBJ2-3; TRBD1 is a possible D gene (6 bases). Read coverage stops 4 residues before the CDR3 terminus; the germline J gene supplies the remainder. The V gene's germline CDR1 is FNHDT and CDR2 SITEND (reference sequence). Trimming left V 2 bases short and J 0 bases short, with 10 bases between. This CDR3 spans 15 amino acids.

This clone was seen a handful of times. The gene names here belong to mouse. Read sequence stops 4 residues before the CDR3 end, and the germline J gene provides the missing end. J is TRBJ1-4 and V is TRBV13-3; 10 bases are a match to TRBD1. The CDR3 extends over 16 amino acids. V shed 3 bases and J 1 base; nucleotides not matched to a gene: 3. Germline-derived CDR1 and CDR2 are NNHDY and SYVADS. The sequenced CDR3 bases are TGTGCCAGCAGTGGACAGGGGGCGGGTTCCAACGAA. It yields the protein CASSGQGAGSNE. In full, the CDR3 reads CASSGQGAGSNERLFF.

This clone was counted a few times. TCRdb lists a protein that is different at residue 12 from the translated DNA; the protein given here uses the DNA translation. Gene names and germline match the mouse. From the germline J gene comes the end of the CDR3, since the read stops 3 residues before it. The chain uses TRBV13-2 and TRBJ1-3; 8 positions agree with TRBD1. V was pared by 3 bases and J by 4 bases, with 6 bases of the junction left unmatched. CDR1 is NNHNN and CDR2 is SYGAGS in the germline V gene (reference sequence). The CDR3 length is 15 residues. The covered CDR3 bases are TGTGCCAGCGGTGTCACCAGGGGGCTCGGAAATACG. Protein sequence: CASGVTRGLGNT. The entire CDR3 is CASGVTRGLGNTLYF.

To note about this clone: Gene and germline names: mouse. The missing CDR3 end, 4 residues past where the read stops, is filled in from the germline J gene. The V and J genes are TRBV13-2 and TRBJ2-7, with 8 bases that match TRBD1. The germline CDR1 and CDR2 sequences are NNHNN and SYGAGS (reference sequence). There are 14 residues in the CDR3. The CDR3 spells CASGDVDREDEQYF. The part of the CDR3 DNA that was read is TGTGCCAGCGGTGATGTGGACAGGGAAGAT.

This clone came up a few times. Genes here carry mouse names. The read halts 4 residues ahead of the CDR3 end, with the missing end drawn from the germline J gene. This rearrangement joins TRBV31 to TRBJ1-2; no reliable D call. The germline CDR1 and CDR2 sequences are GKSSPN and SITVG. V gave up 0 bases and J gave up 4 bases, with 6 bases separating them. The CDR3 extends over 12 amino acids. The CDR3 loop reads CAWSLGSSDYTF. The covered CDR3 bases are TGTGCCTGGAGTCTGGGGAGCTCC.

The sample holds a few counts of this clone. Here the gene names and germline are mouse. The sequence runs out 4 residues before the end of the CDR3; the remainder is reconstructed from the germline J gene. The chain carries TRBV17 and TRBJ2-2; D is ambiguous. CDR1 is MNHDT and CDR2 is YYDKIL in the germline V gene. Deletions cut 2 bases from V and 0 bases from J, with 4 bases between. This CDR3 has 14 residues. Partial CDR3 DNA: TGTGCTAGCAGTAGACAGACAAACACCGGG. Protein: CASSRQTNTG. The whole CDR3 region reads CASSRQTNTGQLYF.

In its sample, this clone was seen a few times. Genes and germline come from the mouse. The read halts 4 residues ahead of the CDR3 end, with the missing end drawn from the germline J gene. The rearrangement links TRBV13-3 to TRBJ2-5; a weak D match, TRBD1 (6 bases). CDR1 and CDR2 from the germline V gene are NNHDY and SYVADS. CDR3 size: 15 residues. CDR3 sequence: CASSDPPGQKDTQYF. CDR3 DNA, as far as it was read: TGTGCCAGCAGTGATCCCCCGGGACAAAAAGAC.

This clone was seen at least ten times. Germline and genes here are mouse. The read terminates 4 residues ahead of where the CDR3 ends, so the germline J gene completes it. This chain links TRBV13-3 with TRBJ2-1; TRBD1 agrees at 10 bases. V trimming: 8 bases; J trimming: 2 bases; junction bases outside the gene matches: 4. Germline V gene lookup returns CDR1 NNHDY and CDR2 SYVADS. The CDR3 contains 14 residues. CDR3 bases read: TGTGCCAGTGGACAGGGGGATTACTATGCT. Encoded protein: CASGQGDYYA. The CDR3 reads in full as CASGQGDYYAEQFF.

With respect to this clone: The listed genes are named as in mouse. The read comes to an end 4 residues before the CDR3 does, leaving the germline J gene to fill in the end. The chain is built from TRBV1 and TRBJ2-3; D is possibly TRBD1 (6 bases). CDR1 is NSQYPW, CDR2 LRSPGD, per germline (reference sequence). V dropped 1 base and J dropped 0 bases, with 14 bases sitting between them. CDR3 length equals 17 residues. The CDR3 sequence: CTCSAAPGTTSAETLYF. Incomplete CDR3 DNA: TGCACCTGCAGTGCAGCCCCCGGGACAACTAGTGCAGAA.

Of note for this clone: Gene names refer to mouse genes. The read terminates 4 residues before the CDR3 end, so the remaining end is supplied by the germline J gene. V and J are TRBV29 and TRBJ1-1, with D perhaps TRBD1 (6 bases). CDR1 and CDR2 from the germline V gene are MSHET and SYDVDS. The length of the CDR3 is 16 residues. Trimming removed 5 bases at V and 1 base at J, with 17 bases between. The covered CDR3 bases are TGTGCTAGCAGTCTCCCCGGGACAAAAAAAAACACA. The encoded protein is CASSLPGTKKNT. The whole CDR3 sequence is CASSLPGTKKNTEVFF. The complete variable domain, with remaining parts taken from reference TRBV29 and TRBJ1-1, reads DMKVTQMPRYLIKRMGENVLLECGQDMSHETMYWYRQDPGLGLQLIYISYDVDSNSEGDIPKGYRVSRKKREHFSLILDSAKTNQTSVYFCASSLPGTKKNTEVFFGKGTRLTVV.

To note about this clone: Gene names and germline match the mouse. Coverage ceases 4 residues before the CDR3 finishes, and the germline J gene fills in the end. The J gene is TRBJ2-3, the V gene TRBV19; TRBD2 matches 11 bases. Unmatched junction bases numbered 2, after V lost 2 bases and J lost 3 bases. The length of the CDR3 is 15 residues. The germline V gene encodes CDR1 FNHDT and CDR2 SITEND (reference sequence). CDR3 sequence: CASSIGLGGAETLYF. CDR3 DNA, as far as it was read: TGTGCCAGCAGTATCGGACTGGGGGGCGCAGAA.

This clone was observed at least ten times. The genes are named according to mouse. The CDR3 extends 4 residues past the end of the read, so its final part is completed from the germline J gene. The chain joins TRBV13-3 to TRBJ2-1; TRBD1 might be the D (5 bases). Germline CDR1 and CDR2: NNHDY and SYVADS. The CDR3 has 12 residues. The ends were cut back, 6 bases at V and 5 bases at J, with 9 bases in the middle. CDR3 amino acids: CASKETDAEQFF. Partial CDR3 DNA: TGTGCCAGCAAAGAGACAGATGCT.

This clone has more than one count but fewer than ten. TCRdb and the translated DNA give different amino acids at residue 12; the protein presented here is the one translated from the DNA. Here the gene names and germline are mouse. The read gets to within 3 residues of the CDR3 end, and the germline J gene fills in the rest. The rearrangement links TRBV13-3 to TRBJ1-3; the match to TRBD1 covers 7 bases. The J segment lost 0 bases and the V segment lost 5 bases, leaving 5 bases of the junction unmatched. Germline-derived CDR1 and CDR2 are NNHDY and SYVADS. This CDR3 spans 15 amino acids. CDR3 bases read: TGTGCCAGCAGGGACAGGTCCTTTTCTGGAAATACG. It specifies CASRDRSFSGNT. The complete CDR3 sequence is CASRDRSFSGNTLYF.

Concerning this clone itself: Mouse names are used for the genes. The read ends 4 residues before the CDR3 terminus; that terminus is restored from the germline J gene. The chain uses TRBV13-1 and TRBJ2-2; TRBD1 aligns across 9 bases. Germline CDR1 and CDR2: NSHNY and SYGAGN. This CDR3 contains 14 residues. With V trimmed by 5 bases and J by 5 bases, 4 bases remained unmatched. Incomplete CDR3 DNA: TGTGCCAGCAGCCCGGGACAGGGTACCGGG. Translating gives CASSPGQGTG. From start to end, the CDR3 is CASSPGQGTGQLYF.

For this clone: All gene names here are mouse names. The read halts 4 residues ahead of the CDR3 end, with the missing end drawn from the germline J gene. The chain couples TRBV1 to TRBJ2-3, with 12 bases matching TRBD2. The germline gives CDR1 NSQYPW, CDR2 LRSPGD (reference sequence). CDR3 length: 19 residues. V shed 3 bases and J 1 base; nucleotides not matched to a gene: 11. The covered CDR3 bases are TGCACCTGCAGTGCCTGGGACTGGGGGGCGCAGGAGGGTGCAGAA. Protein product: CTCSAWDWGAQEGAE. The full-length CDR3 reads as CTCSAWDWGAQEGAETLYF.

This clone was seen a few times. Genes here carry mouse names. Read sequence stops 4 residues before the CDR3 end, and the germline J gene provides the missing end. The V gene is TRBV13-1, the J gene TRBJ1-2; TRBD1 matches 12 bases. The CDR3 runs to 17 residues. In germline, CDR1 is NSHNY, CDR2 SYGAGN. V shed 0 bases, J shed 4 bases, and the junction held 7 bases outside the gene matches. This chain's CDR3 is CASSDVGTGGRGSDYTF. The CDR3 DNA, read in part, is TGTGCCAGCAGTGATGTCGGGACAGGGGGCAGGGGCTCC.

This clone has at least ten counts. Gene names denote mouse genes. The CDR3 end falls 4 residues outside the read, so it is completed with the germline J gene. The J gene is TRBJ2-4, the V gene TRBV1, with 7 bases identical to TRBD2. The length of the CDR3 is 15 residues. The germline CDR1 and CDR2 sequences are NSQYPW and LRSPGD (reference sequence). V lost 0 bases and J lost 0; bases outside the gene matches: 0. CDR3 loop: CTCSAETGSQNTLYF. The DNA read from the CDR3 is TGCACCTGCAGTGCAGAGACTGGGAGTCAAAAC.

Comment on this clone: Gene labels here are mouse ones. The read ends 4 residues before the CDR3 terminus; that terminus is restored from the germline J gene. The genes are TRBV13-3 and TRBJ1-1; tentative D call: TRBD1 (5 bases). Between the trimmed V and J ends, which lost 0 bases and 3 bases, there was a span of 15 bases. Germline values: CDR1 NNHDY, CDR2 SYVADS. The CDR3 spans 16 residues. The CDR3 bases that were read are TGTGCCAGCAGTGATGCTGCCAGGGAGTGGGACACA. This translates into CASSDAAREWDT. The entire CDR3 protein is CASSDAAREWDTEVFF.

This clone was picked up a small number of times. Mouse gene names apply. Read coverage stops 4 residues before the CDR3 terminus; the germline J gene supplies the remainder. The chain carries TRBV13-3 and TRBJ2-3; the match to TRBD1 covers 10 bases. V dropped 3 bases and J dropped 1; count of bases not matched to a gene: 5. Looked up from germline, CDR1 is NNHDY and CDR2 is SYVADS. The CDR3 is 16 residues long. The CDR3 bases that were read are TGTGCCAGCAGTGGACAGGGGGCGAAGGGTGCAGAA. As protein: CASSGQGAKGAE. The whole CDR3 reads CASSGQGAKGAETLYF.

This clone was seen more than once but under ten times. Gene names refer to mouse genes. The missing CDR3 end, 4 residues past where the read stops, is filled in from the germline J gene. The rearrangement uses TRBV13-1 and TRBJ1-4, with TRBD1 matching 7 bases. This CDR3 is built from 15 residues. Per germline, CDR1 NSHNY and CDR2 SYGAGN. J gave up 6 bases and V 1 base, and 6 bases lay outside the gene matches. CDR3 bases read: TGTGCCAGCAGTGATAGGGACAGTCTCGACGAA. This gives the protein CASSDRDSLDE. The full CDR3 protein reads CASSDRDSLDERLFF. Drawing the rest from reference TRBV13-1 and TRBJ1-4, the complete variable domain is EAAVTQSPRNKVTVTGGNVTLSCRQTNSHNYMYWYRQDTGHGLRLIHYSYGAGNLRIGDVPDGYKATRTTQEDFFLLLELASPSQTSLYFCASSDRDSLDERLFFGHGTKLSVL.

Notes on this clone: Genes and germline come from the mouse. The CDR3 goes on 4 residues after the read ends, and that part is filled in from the germline J gene. The chain has TRBV19 and TRBJ2-1; no definite D call. V lost 2 bases, J lost 1 base, and 7 bases lay in between. There are 14 residues in the CDR3. Germline CDR1 reads FNHDT; CDR2 reads SITEND (reference sequence). The part of the CDR3 DNA that was read is TGTGCCAGCAGTATCTCCTGGAACTATGCT. Protein sequence: CASSISWNYA. The entire CDR3 protein is CASSISWNYAEQFF.

A note on this clone: Germline and genes here are mouse. The read ends 4 residues early relative to the CDR3; the germline J gene fills the gap. The rearrangement joins TRBV31 to TRBJ2-7; TRBD2 agrees at 12 bases. V lost 0 bases, J lost 3 bases, and 3 bases stayed unmatched. Germline CDR1 and CDR2: GKSSPN and SITVG. The CDR3 spans 15 residues. The sequenced CDR3 bases are TGTGCCTGGAGTCTAGAGGACTGGGGGGGCTAT. Translating it yields CAWSLEDWGGY. From start to end, the CDR3 is CAWSLEDWGGYEQYF.

The sample holds a few counts of this clone. There is a difference at residue 13 between the TCRdb protein and the DNA translation, so the protein given here was translated from the DNA. The gene symbols are mouse symbols. The CDR3 loop reads CTCSDRDRGLGNTLYF. The DNA read from the CDR3 is TGCACCTGCAGTGACCGGGACAGGGGGCTTGGAAATACG. The chain uses TRBV1 and TRBJ1-3, with TRBD1 matching 12 bases. Coverage ceases 3 residues before the CDR3 finishes, and the germline J gene fills in the end. The CDR3 is made up of 16 amino acids. V dropped 4 bases and J dropped 3; count of bases not matched to a gene: 4. Per germline, CDR1 NSQYPW and CDR2 LRSPGD (reference sequence). The full variable domain, completed using reference TRBV1 and TRBJ1-3, is VTLLEQNPRWRLVPRGQAVNLRCILKNSQYPWMSWYQQDLQKQLQWLFTLRSPGDKEVKSLPGADYLATRVTDTELRLQVANMSQGRTLYCTCSDRDRGLGNTLYFGEGSRLIVV.

This clone was seen a handful of times. The germline and genes are mouse ones. The sequenced CDR3 bases are TGTGCCAGCAGTACCGATCCTGGGACAGGGGCCCAAGAC. This sequence encodes CASSTDPGTGAQD. The full-length CDR3 reads as CASSTDPGTGAQDTQYF. The chain employs TRBV19 and TRBJ2-5; 10 bases align to TRBD1. The missing CDR3 end, 4 residues past where the read stops, is filled in from the germline J gene. V lost 3 bases, J lost 2 bases, and 9 bases stayed unmatched. This CDR3 is built from 17 residues. CDR1 and CDR2 from the germline V gene are FNHDT and SITEND (reference sequence). The full variable domain, with the rest looked up from reference TRBV19 and TRBJ2-5, is GGIITQTPKFLIGQEGQKLTLKCQQNFNHDTMYWYRQDSGKGLRLIYYSITENDLQKGDLSEGYDASREKKSSFSLTVTSAQKNEMAVFLCASSTDPGTGAQDTQYFGPGTRLLVL.

This clone was found many times. Gene names and germline refer to mouse. With the read ending 4 residues before the CDR3 end, the germline J gene is used to fill in that end. The gene calls are TRBV13-3 and TRBJ2-3; 8 bases align to TRBD1. The V gene end was trimmed by 0 bases and the J gene end by 3 bases; junction bases not matched to a gene: 3. CDR1 is NNHDY, CDR2 SYVADS, per germline. The CDR3 extends over 15 amino acids. CDR3 sequence: CASSDVGQEAETLYF. The covered CDR3 bases are TGTGCCAGCAGTGATGTGGGACAGGAGGCAGAA.

This clone came up many times. Here the gene names and germline are mouse. The CDR3 end is not reached by the read, which stops 4 residues before it; the germline J gene fills it in. The chain uses TRBV13-2 and TRBJ1-1; 7 bases are shared with TRBD1. CDR1 NNHNN and CDR2 SYGAGS come from the germline V gene (reference sequence). The CDR3 sequence is 12 residues long. The CDR3 DNA, read in part, is TGTGCCAGCGGTGAGGGACAGACA. This codes for CASGEGQT. The CDR3 reads in full as CASGEGQTEVFF.

In regard to this clone: Gene names and germline match the mouse. The CDR3 end falls 4 residues outside the read, so it is completed with the germline J gene. V is TRBV31 and J is TRBJ2-1; maybe TRBD2 (6 bases). The CDR3 totals 13 residues. Germline assignment: CDR1 GKSSPN and CDR2 SITVG. The part of the CDR3 DNA that was read is TGTGCCTGGAGTCTGGTGGGACTCTCT. Its translation: CAWSLVGLS. The whole CDR3 region reads CAWSLVGLSEQFF.